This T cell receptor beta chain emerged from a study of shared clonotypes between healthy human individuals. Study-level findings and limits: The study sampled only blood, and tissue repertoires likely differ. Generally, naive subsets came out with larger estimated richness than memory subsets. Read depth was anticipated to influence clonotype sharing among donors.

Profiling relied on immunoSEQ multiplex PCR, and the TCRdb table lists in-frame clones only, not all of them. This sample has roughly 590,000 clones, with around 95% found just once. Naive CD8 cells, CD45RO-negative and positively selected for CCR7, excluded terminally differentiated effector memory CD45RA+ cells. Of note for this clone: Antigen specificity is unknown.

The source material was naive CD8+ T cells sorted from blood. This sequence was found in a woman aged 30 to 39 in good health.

The CDR3 nucleotides read TGTGCCAGCACCTACGGTCTCGGAGACACAGATACGCAGTATTTT. Residues: CASTYGLGDTDTQYF. This chain uses TRBV6-5 with TRBJ2-3, with D unresolved. Deletions cut 7 bases from V and 2 bases from J, with 16 bases between. The CDR3 spans 15 residues. Germline CDR1 and CDR2: MNHEY and SVGAGI.